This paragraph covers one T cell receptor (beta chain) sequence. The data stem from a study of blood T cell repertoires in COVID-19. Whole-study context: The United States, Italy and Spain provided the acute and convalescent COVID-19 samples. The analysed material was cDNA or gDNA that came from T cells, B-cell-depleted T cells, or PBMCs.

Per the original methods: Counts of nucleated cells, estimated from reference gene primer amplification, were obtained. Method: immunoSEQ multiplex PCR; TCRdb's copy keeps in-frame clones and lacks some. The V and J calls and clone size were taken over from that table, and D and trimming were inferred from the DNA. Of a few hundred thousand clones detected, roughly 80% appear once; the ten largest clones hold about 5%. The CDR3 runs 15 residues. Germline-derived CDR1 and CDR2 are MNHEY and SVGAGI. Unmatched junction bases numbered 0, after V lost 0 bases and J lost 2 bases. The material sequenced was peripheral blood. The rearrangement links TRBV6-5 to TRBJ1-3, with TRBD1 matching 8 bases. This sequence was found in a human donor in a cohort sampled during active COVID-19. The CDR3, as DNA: TGTGCCAGCAGTTACTCGGACAGGGCTGGAAACACCATATATTTT. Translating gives CASSYSDRAGNTIYF.